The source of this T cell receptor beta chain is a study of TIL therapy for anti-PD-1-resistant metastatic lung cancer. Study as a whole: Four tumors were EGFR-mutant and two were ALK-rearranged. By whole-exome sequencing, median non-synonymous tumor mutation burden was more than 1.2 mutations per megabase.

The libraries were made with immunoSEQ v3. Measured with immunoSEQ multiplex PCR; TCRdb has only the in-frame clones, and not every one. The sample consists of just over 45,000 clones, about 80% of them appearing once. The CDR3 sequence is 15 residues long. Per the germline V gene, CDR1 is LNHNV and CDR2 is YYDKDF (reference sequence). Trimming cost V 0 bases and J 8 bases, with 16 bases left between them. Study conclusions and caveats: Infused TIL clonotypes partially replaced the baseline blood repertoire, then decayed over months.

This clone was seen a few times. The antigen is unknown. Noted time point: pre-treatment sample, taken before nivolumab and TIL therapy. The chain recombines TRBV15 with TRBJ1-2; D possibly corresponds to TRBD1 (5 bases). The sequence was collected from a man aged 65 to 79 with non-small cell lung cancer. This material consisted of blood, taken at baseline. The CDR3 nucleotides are TGTGCCACCAGCAGAGAGCCTTCGGGGGTGGAAGGCTACACCTTC. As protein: CATSREPSGVEGYTF.